The entry below describes one TCR beta chain. Its antigen is not identified. This specimen comes from a study of monozygotic twins with inflammatory bowel disease. TCRdb reprocessed the 5' RACE reads and reports one entry per CDR3 protein, with no DNA. In total, the table holds approximately 400,000 distinct CDR3 sequences. Germline V CDR1 and CDR2: MGHRA, YSYEKL. The CDR3 spans 17 residues. General study results and limits: IBD patients shared fewer clonotypes with other individuals than healthy twins, especially patients with disease activity signs. Repertoire similarity did not differ between concordant and discordant twins, possibly owing to limited power. Varied immunosuppressive treatments among patients may have increased repertoire variability.

The source is a human donor with ulcerative colitis or Crohn's disease, or a healthy co-twin of an affected twin (not recorded which). Sequencing was done on a sample of blood. This chain uses TRBV4-1 with TRBJ2-1; TCRdb calls TRBD1, which cannot be checked without DNA. CDR3 in amino acids: CASSQDGPPQGYSEQFF.